The present T cell receptor beta chain was sequenced within a study of technical replicates of blood from a handful of donors. Using immunoSEQ multiplex PCR, the repertoire was profiled, and TCRdb retains in-frame clones only, with some absent. Of tens of thousands of clones listed, approximately 94% are singletons. Germline assignment: CDR1 MGHDK and CDR2 SYGVNS. CDR3 length: 14 amino acids. V was shortened by 2 bases and J by 1 base, with 8 bases between the two germline ends. V usage is TRBV25-1 and J usage is TRBJ1-1; D is undetermined. The sequence was obtained from a human donor in good health. Sequencing used T cells isolated from PBMCs. For the CDR3, the DNA is TGTGCCAGCAGTGAAGCGCGAGGGAACACTGAAGCTTTCTTT. Protein product: CASSEARGNTEAFF.